One sample yielded the 12 T cell receptor beta chains listed below, sequenced in a study of vaccination and CD4 T cells after COVID-19. Their antigen targets remain unknown. The study sequenced cultured CD4+ T cell DNA using the Oncomine TCR Beta short-read assay. MiXCR, applied by TCRdb to the PCR reads, yields one record per CDR3 protein. The table includes some 17,000 distinct CDR3 sequences, around 58% detected once. Treatment specified: approximately nine-day PBMC culture with coronavirus spike peptide pools or control peptides (ViraFEST assay). The sample taken for sequencing was CD4+ T cells from blood, cultured in vitro. The source of these receptors is a human donor who had recovered from COVID-19.

The chain employs TRBV30 and TRBJ1-5, with 10 bases aligning to TRBD1. The CDR3 contains 12 residues. V lost 5 bases to trimming and J lost 7 bases; unmatched junction nucleotides: 2. Germline CDR1 GTSNPN, CDR2 SVGIG (reference sequence). CDR3 in amino acids: CAWGDRGQPQHF. The CDR3 DNA sequence: TGTGCCTGGGGGGACAGGGGACAGCCCCAGCATTTT.

The genes are TRBV20-1 and TRBJ2-3, with D maybe TRBD2 (6 bases). The CDR3 sequence is 14 residues long. The ends were cut back, 5 bases at V and 5 bases at J, with 17 bases in the middle. Germline V CDR1 and CDR2: DFQATT, SNEGSKA (reference sequence). This CDR3 reads CSAVPGGMGDTQYF. The DNA for the CDR3 is TGCAGTGCTGTCCCTGGCGGGATGGGAGATACGCAGTATTTT.

This sequence joins TRBV7-3 and TRBJ2-3, with TRBD2 as a possible D gene (6 bases). Trimming removed 3 bases at V and 2 bases at J, with 12 bases between. Germline values: CDR1 SGHTA, CDR2 FQGTGA. CDR3 length equals 15 residues. Here the CDR3 reads CASSFAGLLTDTQYF. DNA of the CDR3: TGTGCCAGCAGCTTTGCGGGACTCCTCACAGATACGCAGTATTTT.

The rearrangement links TRBV15 to TRBJ2-1; TRBD2 might be the D (5 bases). Trimming cost V 3 bases and J 9 bases, with 18 bases left between them. Germline CDR1 and CDR2: LNHNV and YYDKDF (reference sequence). The CDR3 is made up of 15 amino acids. The CDR3 DNA reads TGTGCCACCAGCAGCCTCCTCGGGCGGGTCGGTGAGCAGTTCTTC. It encodes CATSSLLGRVGEQFF.

J is TRBJ2-1 and V is TRBV11-3, with 12 bases matching TRBD2. V trimming: 5 bases; J trimming: 6 bases; junction bases outside the gene matches: 5. The CDR3 is made up of 15 amino acids. Germline CDR1 is SGHNT and CDR2 is YENEEA. This CDR3 is CASSRLAGEANEQFF. The CDR3 coding sequence is TGTGCCAGCAGCCGACTAGCGGGAGAGGCCAATGAGCAGTTCTTC. Complete variable domain (other parts from reference TRBV11-3 and TRBJ2-1): EAGVVQSPRYKIIEKKQPVAFWCNPISGHNTLYWYLQNLGQGPELLIRYENEEAVDDSQLPKDRFSAERLKGVDSTLKIQPAELGDSAVYLCASSRLAGEANEQFFGPGTRLTVL.

This chain uses TRBV19 with TRBJ1-4; perhaps TRBD1 as D (6 bases). V gave up 8 bases and J gave up 11 bases, with 24 bases separating them. This CDR3 region has 15 residues. Germline CDR1 is LNHDA and CDR2 is SQIVND (reference sequence). The DNA for the CDR3 is TGTGCCAGTGGACGTAGGGGGGAAGGAATGATCAAACTGTTTTTT. Translating it yields CASGRRGEGMIKLFF.

In its sample, this clonotype was seen a few times. V and J are TRBV7-9 and TRBJ1-1; possible D gene TRBD1, 5 bases. Germline assignment: CDR1 SEHNR and CDR2 FQNEAQ (reference sequence). The CDR3 is 14 amino acids. Deletions cut 4 bases from V and 4 bases from J, with 13 bases between. CDR3 sequence reads: CASSSAQGFTEAFF. Written as DNA, the CDR3 is TGTGCCAGCAGCTCGGCCCAGGGCTTCACTGAAGCTTTCTTT.

This chain links TRBV5-1 with TRBJ1-5; D is undetermined. This CDR3 has 15 amino acids. The germline V gene has CDR1 SGHRS and CDR2 YFSETQ. Trimming took off 0 bases at V and 6 bases at J, with 13 bases between the two ends. CDR3 sequence reads: CASSLAGQVGQPQHF. The CDR3 nucleotides are TGCGCCAGCAGCTTGGCCGGGCAGGTTGGTCAGCCCCAGCATTTT.

J is TRBJ1-4 and V is TRBV20-1; maybe TRBD1 (6 bases). CDR3 length equals 16 residues. V dropped 3 bases and J dropped 3 bases, with 17 bases sitting between them. Germline V gene sequence: CDR1 DFQATT, CDR2 SNEGSKA (reference sequence). The DNA of the CDR3 is TGCAGTGCTAGGGGTCTGGGGGCGAGGGCTAATGAAAAACTGTTTTTT. Its protein product is CSARGLGARANEKLFF.

V and J are TRBV7-2 and TRBJ1-1; no clear D gene. The V end was cut by 3 bases, the J end by 0 bases, with 8 bases between. Germline CDR1 SGHTA, CDR2 FQGNSA. This CDR3 spans 14 amino acids. The CDR3 bases are TGTGCCAGCAGCTTTGGCAGCCTGAACACTGAAGCTTTCTTT. It encodes CASSFGSLNTEAFF.

This chain uses TRBV4-1 with TRBJ2-7; D is possibly TRBD1 (5 bases). This CDR3 has 17 residues. V dropped 0 bases and J dropped 2 bases, with 17 bases sitting between them. In germline, CDR1 is MGHRA, CDR2 YSYEKL. This CDR3 reads CASSQEWKQASTYEQYF. CDR3 sequence (DNA): TGCGCCAGCAGCCAAGAGTGGAAACAGGCCTCGACCTACGAGCAGTACTTC.

The chain carries TRBV7-9 and TRBJ1-6, with D possibly being TRBD1 (5 bases). V was trimmed by 6 bases and J by 5 bases, leaving 17 bases between them. Germline V lookup: CDR1 SEHNR, CDR2 FQNEAQ (reference sequence). The CDR3 is 16 residues long. For the CDR3, the DNA is TGTGCCAGCAGACCTGGCGGCCGGGGGGATAATTCACCCCTCCACTTT. This sequence encodes CASRPGGRGDNSPLHF. The full variable domain, with the rest looked up from reference TRBV7-9 and TRBJ1-6, is DTGVSQNPRHKITKRGQNVTFRCDPISEHNRLYWYRQTLGQGPEFLTYFQNEAQLEKSRLLSDRFSAERPKGSFSTLEIQRTEQGDSAMYLCASRPGGRGDNSPLHFGNGTRLTVT.